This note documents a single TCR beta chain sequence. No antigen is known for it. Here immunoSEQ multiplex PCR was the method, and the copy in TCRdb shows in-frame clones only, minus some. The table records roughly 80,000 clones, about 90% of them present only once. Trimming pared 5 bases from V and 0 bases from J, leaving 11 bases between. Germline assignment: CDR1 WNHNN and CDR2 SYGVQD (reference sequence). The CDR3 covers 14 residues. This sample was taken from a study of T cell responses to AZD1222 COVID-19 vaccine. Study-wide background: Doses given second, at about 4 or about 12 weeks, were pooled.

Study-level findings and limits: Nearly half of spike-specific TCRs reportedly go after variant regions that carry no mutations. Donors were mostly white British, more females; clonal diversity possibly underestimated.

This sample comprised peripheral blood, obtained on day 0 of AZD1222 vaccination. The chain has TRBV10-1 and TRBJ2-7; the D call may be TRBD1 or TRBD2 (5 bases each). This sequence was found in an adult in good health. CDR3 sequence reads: CASSSGTNSYEQYF. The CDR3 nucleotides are TGCGCCAGCAGTTCCGGGACGAACTCCTACGAGCAGTACTTC.